This T cell receptor beta chain was identified in a study of brain metastases from non-small cell lung cancer. Study findings and constraints: Fewer infiltrating T cells were found in brain metastases than primaries. Paired brain metastases and primary tumors largely shared TCR repertoires. Expanded T-cell clones appeared in roughly 70% of brain metastases over primaries.

The CDR3 is made up of 12 amino acids. V lost 5 bases and J 4 bases, leaving 8 bases between the germline ends. The germline CDR1 and CDR2 sequences are SNHLY and FYNNEI. Method: immunoSEQ multiplex PCR; TCRdb's copy keeps in-frame clones and lacks some. In the table there are approximately 3,200 clones, roughly 88% of which are singletons. This clone is a singleton in its sample. Its antigen is not known. The sequence was obtained from a donor over 35 with non-small cell lung cancer. The chain carries TRBV2 and TRBJ2-5; D might be TRBD1 (5 bases). Sequencing input: primary lung tumor tissue. For the CDR3, the DNA is TGTGCCAGCAGTTATACAGGAGAGACCCAGTACTTC. Amino acid sequence: CASSYTGETQYF.